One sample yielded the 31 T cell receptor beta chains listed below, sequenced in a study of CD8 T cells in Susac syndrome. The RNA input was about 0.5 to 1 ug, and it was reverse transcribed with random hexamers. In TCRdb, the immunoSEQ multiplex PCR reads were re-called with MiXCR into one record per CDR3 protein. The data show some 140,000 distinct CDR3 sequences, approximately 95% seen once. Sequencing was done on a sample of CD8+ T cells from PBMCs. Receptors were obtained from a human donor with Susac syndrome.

CDR3 protein: CASSQGGSARNTGELFF. CDR3 nucleotides: TGCGCCAGCAGCCAAGGGGGGAGCGCCCGAAACACCGGGGAGCTGTTTTTT. This rearrangement joins TRBV4-1 to TRBJ2-2, with D perhaps assigned TRBD1 or TRBD2 (5 bases each). The CDR3 is 17 residues long. Trimming removed 1 base from V and 2 bases from J, with 14 bases in between. Germline-derived CDR1 and CDR2 are MGHRA and YSYEKL.

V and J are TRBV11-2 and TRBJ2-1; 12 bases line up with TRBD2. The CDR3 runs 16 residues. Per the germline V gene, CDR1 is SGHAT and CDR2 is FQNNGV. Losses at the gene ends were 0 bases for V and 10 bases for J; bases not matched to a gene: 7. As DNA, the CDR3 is TGTGCCAGCAGCTTAGAGGCTAGCGGGAGGGCCGCGGAGCAGTTCTTC. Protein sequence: CASSLEASGRAAEQFF. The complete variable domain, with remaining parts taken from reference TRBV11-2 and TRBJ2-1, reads EAGVAQSPRYKIIEKRQSVAFWCNPISGHATLYWYQQILGQGPKLLIQFQNNGVVDDSQLPKDRFSAERLKGVDSTLKIQPAKLEDSAVYLCASSLEASGRAAEQFFGPGTRLTVL.

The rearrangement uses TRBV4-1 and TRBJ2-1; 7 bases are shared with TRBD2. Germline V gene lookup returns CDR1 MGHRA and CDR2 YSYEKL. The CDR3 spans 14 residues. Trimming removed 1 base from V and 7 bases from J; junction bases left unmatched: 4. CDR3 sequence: CASSQGTGRNEQFF. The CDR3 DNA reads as TGCGCCAGCAGCCAAGGGACCGGGAGGAATGAGCAGTTCTTC.

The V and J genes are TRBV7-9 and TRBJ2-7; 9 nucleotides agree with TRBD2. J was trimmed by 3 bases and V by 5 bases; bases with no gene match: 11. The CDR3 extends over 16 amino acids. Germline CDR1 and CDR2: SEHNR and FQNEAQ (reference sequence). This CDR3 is CASSAPVSGSFYEQYF. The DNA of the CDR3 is TGTGCCAGCAGCGCCCCCGTTAGCGGGAGTTTCTACGAGCAGTACTTC.

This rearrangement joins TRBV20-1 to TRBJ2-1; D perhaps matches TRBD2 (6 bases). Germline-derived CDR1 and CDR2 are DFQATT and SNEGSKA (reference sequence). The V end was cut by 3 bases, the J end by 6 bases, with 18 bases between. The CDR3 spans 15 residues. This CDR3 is CSASLRDFGLNEQFF. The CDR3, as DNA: TGCAGTGCTAGCCTCCGGGACTTTGGACTCAATGAGCAGTTCTTC.

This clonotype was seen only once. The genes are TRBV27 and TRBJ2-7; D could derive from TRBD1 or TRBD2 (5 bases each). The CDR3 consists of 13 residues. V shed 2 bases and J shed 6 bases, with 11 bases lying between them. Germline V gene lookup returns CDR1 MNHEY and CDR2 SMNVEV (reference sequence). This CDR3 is CASSLDVGAEQYF. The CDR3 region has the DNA TGTGCCAGCAGTTTAGATGTCGGGGCCGAGCAGTACTTC.

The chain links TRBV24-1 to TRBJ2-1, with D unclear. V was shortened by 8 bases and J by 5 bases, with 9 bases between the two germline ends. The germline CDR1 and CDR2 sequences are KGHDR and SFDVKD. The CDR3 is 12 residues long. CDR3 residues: CATTALDNEQFF. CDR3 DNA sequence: TGTGCCACCACCGCGTTGGACAATGAGCAGTTCTTC.

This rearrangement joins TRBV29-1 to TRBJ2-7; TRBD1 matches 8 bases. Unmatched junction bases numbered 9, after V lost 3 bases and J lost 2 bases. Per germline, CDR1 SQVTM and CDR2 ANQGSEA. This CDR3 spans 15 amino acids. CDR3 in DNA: TGCAGCGTTGAGGATCCCGGGACAGGAACCTACGAGCAGTACTTC. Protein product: CSVEDPGTGTYEQYF.

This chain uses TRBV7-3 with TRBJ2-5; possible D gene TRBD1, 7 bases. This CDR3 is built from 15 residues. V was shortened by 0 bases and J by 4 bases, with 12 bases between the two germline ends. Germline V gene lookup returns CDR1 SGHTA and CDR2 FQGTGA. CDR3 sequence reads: CASSLTNRGGETQYF. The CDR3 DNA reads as TGTGCCAGCAGCTTAACCAACAGGGGAGGAGAGACCCAGTACTTC.

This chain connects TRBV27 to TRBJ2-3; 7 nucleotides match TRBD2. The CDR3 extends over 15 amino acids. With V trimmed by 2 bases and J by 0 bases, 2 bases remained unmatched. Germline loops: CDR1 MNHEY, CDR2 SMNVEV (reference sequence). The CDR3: CASSLLAASTDTQYF. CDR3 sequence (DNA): TGTGCCAGCAGTTTACTAGCGGCTAGCACAGATACGCAGTATTTT.

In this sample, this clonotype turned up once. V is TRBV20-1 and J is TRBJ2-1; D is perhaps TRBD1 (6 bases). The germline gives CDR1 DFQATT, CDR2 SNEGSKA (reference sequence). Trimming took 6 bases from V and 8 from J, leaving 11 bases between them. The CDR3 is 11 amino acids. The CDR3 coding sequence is TGCAGTGCCCCTGGGGGCCATGAGCAGTTCTTC. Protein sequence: CSAPGGHEQFF.

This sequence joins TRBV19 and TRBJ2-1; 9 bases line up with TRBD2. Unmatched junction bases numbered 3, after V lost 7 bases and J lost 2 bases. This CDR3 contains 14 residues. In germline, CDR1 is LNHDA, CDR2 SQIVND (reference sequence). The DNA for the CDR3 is TGTGCCAGTAAAGCTAGCGGGGCCTACAATGAGCAGTTCTTC. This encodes CASKASGAYNEQFF.

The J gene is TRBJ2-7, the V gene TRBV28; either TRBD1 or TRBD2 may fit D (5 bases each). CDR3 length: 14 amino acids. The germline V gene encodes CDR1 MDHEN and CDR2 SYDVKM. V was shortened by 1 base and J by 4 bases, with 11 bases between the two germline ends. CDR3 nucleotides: TGTGCCAGCAGTTTATCGGGGACCCTATACGAGCAGTACTTC. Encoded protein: CASSLSGTLYEQYF.

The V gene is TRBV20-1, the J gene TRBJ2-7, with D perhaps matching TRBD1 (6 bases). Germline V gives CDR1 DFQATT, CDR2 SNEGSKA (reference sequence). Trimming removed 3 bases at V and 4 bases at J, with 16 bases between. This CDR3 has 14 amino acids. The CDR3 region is CSARGDKVLYEQYF. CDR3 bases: TGCAGTGCTAGGGGGGACAAAGTCTTGTACGAGCAGTACTTC.

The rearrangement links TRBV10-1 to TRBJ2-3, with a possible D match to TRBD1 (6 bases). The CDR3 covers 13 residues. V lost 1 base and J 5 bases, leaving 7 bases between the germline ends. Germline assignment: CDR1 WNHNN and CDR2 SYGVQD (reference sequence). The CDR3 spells CASSEFRGDTQYF. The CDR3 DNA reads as TGCGCCAGCAGTGAGTTCAGGGGAGATACGCAGTATTTT.

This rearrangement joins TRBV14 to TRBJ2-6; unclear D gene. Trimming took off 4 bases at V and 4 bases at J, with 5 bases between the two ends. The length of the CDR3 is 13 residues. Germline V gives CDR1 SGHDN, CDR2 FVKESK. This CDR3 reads CASSLRGANVLTF. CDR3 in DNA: TGTGCCAGCAGCCTCCGAGGGGCCAACGTCCTGACTTTC.

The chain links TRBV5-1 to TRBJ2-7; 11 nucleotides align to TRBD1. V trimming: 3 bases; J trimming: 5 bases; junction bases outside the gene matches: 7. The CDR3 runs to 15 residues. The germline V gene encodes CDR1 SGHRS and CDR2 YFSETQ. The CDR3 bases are TGCGCCAGCAGCTCAGGACAGGGGGCGGGCGACGAGCAGTACTTC. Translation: CASSSGQGAGDEQYF.

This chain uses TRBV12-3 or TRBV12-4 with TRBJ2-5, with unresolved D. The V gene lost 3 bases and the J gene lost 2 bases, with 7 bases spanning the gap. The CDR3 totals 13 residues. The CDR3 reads CASSFGPQETQYF. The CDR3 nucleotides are TGTGCCAGCAGTTTCGGGCCTCAAGAGACCCAGTACTTC.

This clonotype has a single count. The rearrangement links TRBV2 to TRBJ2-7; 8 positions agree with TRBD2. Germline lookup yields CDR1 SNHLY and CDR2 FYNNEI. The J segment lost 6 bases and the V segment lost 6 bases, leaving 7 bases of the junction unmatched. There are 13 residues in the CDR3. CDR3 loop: CASSWTSRSEQYF. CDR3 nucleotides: TGTGCCAGCAGCTGGACTAGCCGAAGCGAGCAGTACTTC. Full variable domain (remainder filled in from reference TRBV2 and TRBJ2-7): EPEVTQTPSHQVTQMGQEVILRCVPISNHLYFYWYRQILGQKVEFLVSFYNNEISEKSEIFDDQFSVERPDGSNFTLKIRSTKLEDSAMYFCASSWTSRSEQYFGPGTRLTVT.

Written as DNA, the CDR3 is TGTGCCAGCAGCTCCTGGGGTAGCGGCACAGATACGCAGTATTTT. The encoded protein is CASSSWGSGTDTQYF. The chain uses TRBV9 and TRBJ2-3, with D perhaps TRBD2 (5 bases). V was shortened by 4 bases and J by 1 base, with 13 bases between the two germline ends. Germline V gene lookup returns CDR1 SGDLS and CDR2 YYNGEE. This CDR3 has 15 amino acids.

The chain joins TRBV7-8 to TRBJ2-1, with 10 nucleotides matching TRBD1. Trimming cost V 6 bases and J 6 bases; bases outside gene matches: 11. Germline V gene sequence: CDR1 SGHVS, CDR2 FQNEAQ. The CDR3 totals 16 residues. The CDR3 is CASSYSGTGATNEQFF. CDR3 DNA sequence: TGTGCCAGCAGTTACTCCGGGACAGGGGCTACCAATGAGCAGTTCTTC.

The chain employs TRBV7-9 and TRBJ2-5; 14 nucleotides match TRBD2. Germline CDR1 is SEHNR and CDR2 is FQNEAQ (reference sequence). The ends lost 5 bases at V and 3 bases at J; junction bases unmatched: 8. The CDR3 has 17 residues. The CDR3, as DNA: TGTGCCAGCAGCCTGGAGCCGGGACTAGCGGGAGAAGAGACCCAGTACTTC. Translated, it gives CASSLEPGLAGEETQYF.

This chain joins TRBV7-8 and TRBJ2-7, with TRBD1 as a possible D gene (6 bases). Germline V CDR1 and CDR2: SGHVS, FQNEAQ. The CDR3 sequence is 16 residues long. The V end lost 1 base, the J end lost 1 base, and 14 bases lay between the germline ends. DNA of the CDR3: TGTGCCAGCAGCTTAGGGACCCTGACAGGATCCTACGAGCAGTACTTC. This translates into CASSLGTLTGSYEQYF.

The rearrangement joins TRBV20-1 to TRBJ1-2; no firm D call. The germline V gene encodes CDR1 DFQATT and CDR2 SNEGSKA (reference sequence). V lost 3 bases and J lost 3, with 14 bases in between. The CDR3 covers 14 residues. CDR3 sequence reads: CSASPDGGYYGYTF. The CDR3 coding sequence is TGCAGTGCTAGCCCCGATGGAGGCTACTATGGCTACACCTTC.

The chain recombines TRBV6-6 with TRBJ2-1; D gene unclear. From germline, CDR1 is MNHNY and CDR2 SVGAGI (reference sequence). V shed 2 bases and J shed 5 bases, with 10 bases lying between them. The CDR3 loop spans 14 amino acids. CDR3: CASSYTSRNNEQFF. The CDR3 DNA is TGTGCCAGCAGTTACACATCTAGGAACAATGAGCAGTTCTTC.

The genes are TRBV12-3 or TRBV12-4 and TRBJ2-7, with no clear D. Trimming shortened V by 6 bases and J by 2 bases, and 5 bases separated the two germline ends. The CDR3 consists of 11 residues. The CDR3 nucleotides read TGTGCCAGCAGCCCCCCCTACGAGCAGTACTTC. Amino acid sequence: CASSPPYEQYF.

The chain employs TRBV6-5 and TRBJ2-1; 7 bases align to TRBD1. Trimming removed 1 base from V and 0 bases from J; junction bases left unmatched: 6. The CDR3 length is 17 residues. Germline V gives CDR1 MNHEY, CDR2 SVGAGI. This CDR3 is CASSYYRGQTSYNEQFF. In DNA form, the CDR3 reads TGTGCCAGCAGTTACTACAGGGGACAAACCTCCTACAATGAGCAGTTCTTC.

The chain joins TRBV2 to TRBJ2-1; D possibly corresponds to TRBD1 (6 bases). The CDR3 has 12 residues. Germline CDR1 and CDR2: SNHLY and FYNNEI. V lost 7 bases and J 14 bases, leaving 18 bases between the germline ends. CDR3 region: CASMSGVMEKFF. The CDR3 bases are TGTGCCAGCATGTCAGGGGTGATGGAAAAGTTCTTC.

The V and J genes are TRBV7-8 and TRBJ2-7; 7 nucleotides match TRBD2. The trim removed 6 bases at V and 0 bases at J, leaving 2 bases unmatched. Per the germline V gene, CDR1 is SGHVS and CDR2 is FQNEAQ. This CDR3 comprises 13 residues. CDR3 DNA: TGTGCCAGCAGGGGGGACTACTCCTACGAGCAGTACTTC. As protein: CASRGDYSYEQYF.

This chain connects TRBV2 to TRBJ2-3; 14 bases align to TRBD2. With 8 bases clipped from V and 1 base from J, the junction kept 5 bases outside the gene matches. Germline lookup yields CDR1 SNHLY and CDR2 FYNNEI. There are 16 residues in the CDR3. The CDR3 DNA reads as TGTGCCAGCGCCGGGACTAGCGGGAGCGGCACAGATACGCAGTATTTT. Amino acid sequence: CASAGTSGSGTDTQYF.

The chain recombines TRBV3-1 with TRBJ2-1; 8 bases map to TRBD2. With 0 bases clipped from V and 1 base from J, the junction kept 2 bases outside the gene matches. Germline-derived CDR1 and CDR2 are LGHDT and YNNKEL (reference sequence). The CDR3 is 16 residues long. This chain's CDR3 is CASSQDQRESYNEQFF. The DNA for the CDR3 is TGTGCCAGCAGCCAAGATCAGCGGGAGTCCTACAATGAGCAGTTCTTC.